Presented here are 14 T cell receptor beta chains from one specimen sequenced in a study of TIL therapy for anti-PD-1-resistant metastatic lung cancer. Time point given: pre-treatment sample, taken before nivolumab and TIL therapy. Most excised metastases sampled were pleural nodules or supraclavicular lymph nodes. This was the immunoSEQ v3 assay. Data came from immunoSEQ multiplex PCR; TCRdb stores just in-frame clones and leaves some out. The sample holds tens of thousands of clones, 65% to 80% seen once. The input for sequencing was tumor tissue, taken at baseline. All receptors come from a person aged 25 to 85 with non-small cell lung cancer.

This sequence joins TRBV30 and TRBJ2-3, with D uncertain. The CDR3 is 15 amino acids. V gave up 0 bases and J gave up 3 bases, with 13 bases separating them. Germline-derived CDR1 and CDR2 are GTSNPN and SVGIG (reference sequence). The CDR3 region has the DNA TGTGCCTGGAGTGTATACGGAGCCGGGACAGATACGCAGTATTTT. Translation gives CAWSVYGAGTDTQYF.

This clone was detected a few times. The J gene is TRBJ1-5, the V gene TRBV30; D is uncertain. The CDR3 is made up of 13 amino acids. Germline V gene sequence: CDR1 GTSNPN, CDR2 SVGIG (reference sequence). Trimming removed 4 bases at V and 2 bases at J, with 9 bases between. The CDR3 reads CAWTAGGNQPQHF. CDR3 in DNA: TGTGCCTGGACCGCGGGTGGCAATCAGCCCCAGCATTTT. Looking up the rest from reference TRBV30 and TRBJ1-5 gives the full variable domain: SQTIHQWPATLVQPVGSPLSLECTVEGTSNPNLYWYRQAAGRGLQLLFYSVGIGQISSEVPQNLSASRPQDRQFILSSKKLLLSDSGFYLCAWTAGGNQPQHFGDGTRLSIL.

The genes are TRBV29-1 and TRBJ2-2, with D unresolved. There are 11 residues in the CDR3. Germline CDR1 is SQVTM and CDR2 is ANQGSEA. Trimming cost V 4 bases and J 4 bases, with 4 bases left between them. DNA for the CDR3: TGCAGCGTTGTAAGCACCGGGGAGCTGTTTTTT. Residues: CSVVSTGELFF.

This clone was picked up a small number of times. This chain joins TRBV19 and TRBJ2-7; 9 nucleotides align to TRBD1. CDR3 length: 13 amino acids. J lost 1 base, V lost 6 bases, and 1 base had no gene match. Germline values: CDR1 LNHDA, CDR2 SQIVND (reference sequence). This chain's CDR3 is CASSGQGSYEQYF. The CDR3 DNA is TGTGCCAGTAGCGGACAGGGGTCCTACGAGCAGTACTTC.

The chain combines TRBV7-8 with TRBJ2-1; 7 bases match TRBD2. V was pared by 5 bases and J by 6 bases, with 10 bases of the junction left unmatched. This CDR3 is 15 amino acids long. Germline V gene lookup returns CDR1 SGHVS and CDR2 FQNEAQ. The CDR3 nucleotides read TGTGCCAGCAGCGGAGGACTAGTCCTCGCCAATGAGCAGTTCTTC. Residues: CASSGGLVLANEQFF. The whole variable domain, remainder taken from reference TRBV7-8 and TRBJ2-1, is GAGVSQSPRYKVAKRGQDVALRCDPISGHVSLFWYQQALGQGPEFLTYFQNEAQLDKSGLPSDRFFAERPEGSVSTLKIQRTQQEDSAVYLCASSGGLVLANEQFFGPGTRLTVL.

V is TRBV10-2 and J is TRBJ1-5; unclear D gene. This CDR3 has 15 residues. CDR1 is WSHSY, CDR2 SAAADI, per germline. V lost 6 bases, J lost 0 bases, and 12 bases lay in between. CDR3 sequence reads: CASRPGQNSNQPQHF. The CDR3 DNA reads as TGCGCCAGCAGGCCTGGGCAAAATAGCAATCAGCCCCAGCATTTT.

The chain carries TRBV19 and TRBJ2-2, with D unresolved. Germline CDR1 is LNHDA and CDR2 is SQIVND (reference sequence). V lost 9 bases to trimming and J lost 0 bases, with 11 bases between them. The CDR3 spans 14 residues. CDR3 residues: CASSGRSNTGELFF. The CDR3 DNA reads TGTGCCAGCTCTGGACGGTCGAACACCGGGGAGCTGTTTTTT.

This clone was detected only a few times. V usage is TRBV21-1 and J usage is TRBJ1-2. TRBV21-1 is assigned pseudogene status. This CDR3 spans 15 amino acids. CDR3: CASSKRLGPTAGYTF. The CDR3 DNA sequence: TGTGCCAGCAGCAAAAGGTTGGGTCCTACGGCCGGCTACACCTTC.

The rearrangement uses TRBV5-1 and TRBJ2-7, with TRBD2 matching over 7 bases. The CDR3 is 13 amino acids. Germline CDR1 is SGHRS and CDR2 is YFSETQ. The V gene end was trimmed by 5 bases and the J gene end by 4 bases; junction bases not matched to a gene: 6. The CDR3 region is CASSSGEGYEQYF. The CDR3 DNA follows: TGCGCCAGCAGTTCGGGGGAGGGGTACGAGCAGTACTTC.

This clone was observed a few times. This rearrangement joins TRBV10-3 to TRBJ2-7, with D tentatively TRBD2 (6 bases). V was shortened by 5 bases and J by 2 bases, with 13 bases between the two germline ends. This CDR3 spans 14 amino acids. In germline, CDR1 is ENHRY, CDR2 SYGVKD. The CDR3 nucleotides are TGTGCCATCAGTATTCGGGACTGGCCCTACGAGCAGTACTTC. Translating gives CAISIRDWPYEQYF.

For the CDR3, the DNA is TGCGCCAGCAGCTTGGCTCGGGGGGTCGGATCCTACGAGCAGTACTTC. This codes for CASSLARGVGSYEQYF. V is TRBV5-1 and J is TRBJ2-7, with 7 positions matching TRBD2. Germline-derived CDR1 and CDR2 are SGHRS and YFSETQ. The ends lost 0 bases at V and 1 base at J; junction bases unmatched: 7. The CDR3 is 16 amino acids.

The DNA for the CDR3 is TGTGCCACCAGCAGAGACTTGGGGGACTCTGGAAACACCATATATTTT. Translated, it gives CATSRDLGDSGNTIYF. The chain combines TRBV15 with TRBJ1-3; TRBD1 is a possible D gene (5 bases). Looked up from germline, CDR1 is LNHNV and CDR2 is YYDKDF (reference sequence). V lost 0 bases, J lost 0 bases, and 9 bases lay in between. The CDR3 sequence is 16 residues long.

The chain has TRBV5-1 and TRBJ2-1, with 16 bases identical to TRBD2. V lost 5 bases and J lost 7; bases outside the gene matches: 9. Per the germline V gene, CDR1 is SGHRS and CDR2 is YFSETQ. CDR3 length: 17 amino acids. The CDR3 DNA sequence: TGCGCCAGCAGGCCCGGGACTAGCGGGGGGGCATTGAATGAGCAGTTCTTC. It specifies CASRPGTSGGALNEQFF. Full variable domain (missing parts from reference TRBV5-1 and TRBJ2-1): KAGVTQTPRYLIKTRGQQVTLSCSPISGHRSVSWYQQTPGQGLQFLFEYFSETQRNKGNFPGRFSGRQFSNSRSEMNVSTLELGDSALYLCASRPGTSGGALNEQFFGPGTRLTVL.

The chain's CDR3 is CASSYGGVTDTQYF. CDR3 nucleotides: TGTGCCAGTAGCTACGGGGGTGTCACAGATACGCAGTATTTT. The chain employs TRBV19 and TRBJ2-3; D perhaps matches TRBD2 (6 bases). The CDR3 consists of 14 residues. Germline CDR1 LNHDA, CDR2 SQIVND (reference sequence). V shed 6 bases and J shed 2 bases, with 12 bases lying between them.